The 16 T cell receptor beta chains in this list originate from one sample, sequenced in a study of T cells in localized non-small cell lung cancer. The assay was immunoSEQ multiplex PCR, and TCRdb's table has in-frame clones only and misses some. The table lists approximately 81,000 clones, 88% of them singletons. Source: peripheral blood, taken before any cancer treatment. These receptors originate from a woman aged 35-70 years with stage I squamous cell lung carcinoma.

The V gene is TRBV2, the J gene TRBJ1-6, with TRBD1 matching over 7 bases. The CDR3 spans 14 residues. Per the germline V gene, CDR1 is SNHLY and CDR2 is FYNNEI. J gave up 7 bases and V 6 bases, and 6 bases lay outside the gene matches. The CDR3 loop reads CASRRDSINSPLHF. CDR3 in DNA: TGTGCCAGCAGAAGGGACAGCATAAATTCACCCCTCCACTTT.

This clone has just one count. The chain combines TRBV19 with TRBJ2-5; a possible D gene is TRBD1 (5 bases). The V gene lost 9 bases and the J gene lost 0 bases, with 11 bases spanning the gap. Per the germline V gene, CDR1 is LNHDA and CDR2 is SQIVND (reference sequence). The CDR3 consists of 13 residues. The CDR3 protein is CASSRVYQETQYF. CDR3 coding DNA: TGTGCCAGCAGCAGGGTCTACCAAGAGACCCAGTACTTC.

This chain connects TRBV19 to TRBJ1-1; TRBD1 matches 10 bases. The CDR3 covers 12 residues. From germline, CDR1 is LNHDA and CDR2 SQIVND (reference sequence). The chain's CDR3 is CAGFGTGVSAFF. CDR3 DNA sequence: TGTGCGGGGTTTGGGACAGGGGTATCGGCTTTCTTT.

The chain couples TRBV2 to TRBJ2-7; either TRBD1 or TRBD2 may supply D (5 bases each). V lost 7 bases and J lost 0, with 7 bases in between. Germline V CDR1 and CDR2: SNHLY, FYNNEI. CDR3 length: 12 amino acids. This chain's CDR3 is CASKGSSYEQYF. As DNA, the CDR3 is TGTGCCAGCAAGGGGAGCTCCTACGAGCAGTACTTC.

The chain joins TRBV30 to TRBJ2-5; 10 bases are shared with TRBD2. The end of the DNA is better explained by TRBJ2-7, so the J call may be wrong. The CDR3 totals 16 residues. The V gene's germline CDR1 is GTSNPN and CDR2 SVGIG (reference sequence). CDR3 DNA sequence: TGTGCCTGGAGTGTAGGGGCTAGCGGGAGCTCCTACGAGCAGTACTTC. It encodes CAWSVGASGSSYEQYF.

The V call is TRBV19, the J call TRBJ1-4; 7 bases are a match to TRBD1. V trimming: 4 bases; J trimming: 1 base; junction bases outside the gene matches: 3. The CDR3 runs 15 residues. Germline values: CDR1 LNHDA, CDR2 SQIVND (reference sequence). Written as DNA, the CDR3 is TGTGCCAGTAGTAAAAACAGGGGAACTAATGAAAAACTGTTTTTT. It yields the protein CASSKNRGTNEKLFF. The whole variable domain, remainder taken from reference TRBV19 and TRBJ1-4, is DGGITQSPKYLFRKEGQNVTLSCEQNLNHDAMYWYRQDPGQGLRLIYYSQIVNDFQKGDIAEGYSVSREKKESFPLTVTSAQKNPTAFYLCASSKNRGTNEKLFFGSGTQLSVL.

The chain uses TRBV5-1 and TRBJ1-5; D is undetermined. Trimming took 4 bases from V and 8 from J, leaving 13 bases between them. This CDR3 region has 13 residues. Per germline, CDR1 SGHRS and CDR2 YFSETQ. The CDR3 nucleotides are TGCGCCAGCAGCCCATGGCCGAGGGAGCCCCAGCATTTT. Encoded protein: CASSPWPREPQHF. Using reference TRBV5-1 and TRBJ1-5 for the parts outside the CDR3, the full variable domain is KAGVTQTPRYLIKTRGQQVTLSCSPISGHRSVSWYQQTPGQGLQFLFEYFSETQRNKGNFPGRFSGRQFSNSRSEMNVSTLELGDSALYLCASSPWPREPQHFGDGTRLSIL.

The CDR3 DNA follows: TGTGCCAGCAGTGAGGTGGGGCAGGCCGCCTATGGCTACACCTTC. Its translation is CASSEVGQAAYGYTF. The rearrangement joins TRBV2 to TRBJ1-2; maybe TRBD1 (5 bases). The CDR3 has 15 residues. Per the germline V gene, CDR1 is SNHLY and CDR2 is FYNNEI. The V gene lost 3 bases and the J gene lost 4 bases, with 15 bases spanning the gap.

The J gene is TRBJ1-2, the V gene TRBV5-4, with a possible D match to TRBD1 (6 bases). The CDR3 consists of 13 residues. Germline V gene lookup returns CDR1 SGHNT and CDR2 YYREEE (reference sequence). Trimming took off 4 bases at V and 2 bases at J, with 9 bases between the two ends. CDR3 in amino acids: CASSPDSNYGYTF. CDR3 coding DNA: TGTGCCAGCAGCCCGGACAGCAACTATGGCTACACCTTC.

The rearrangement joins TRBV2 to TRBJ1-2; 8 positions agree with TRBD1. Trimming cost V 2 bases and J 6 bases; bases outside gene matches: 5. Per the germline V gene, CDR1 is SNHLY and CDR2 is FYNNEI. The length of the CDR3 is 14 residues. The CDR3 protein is CASSELQGVHGYTF. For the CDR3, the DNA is TGTGCCAGCAGTGAACTACAGGGGGTACATGGCTACACCTTC.

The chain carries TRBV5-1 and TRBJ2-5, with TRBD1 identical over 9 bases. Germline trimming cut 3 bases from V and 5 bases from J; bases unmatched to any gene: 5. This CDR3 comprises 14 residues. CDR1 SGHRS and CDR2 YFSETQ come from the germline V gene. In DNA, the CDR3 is TGCGCCAGCAGCTCATACAGGGGGCGCGAGACCCAGTACTTC. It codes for CASSSYRGRETQYF.

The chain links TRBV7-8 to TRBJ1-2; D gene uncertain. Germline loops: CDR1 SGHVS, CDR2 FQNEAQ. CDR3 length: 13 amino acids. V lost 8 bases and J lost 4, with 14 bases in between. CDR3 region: CASSVGSLYGYTF. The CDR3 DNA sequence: TGTGCCAGCTCGGTGGGGAGCCTCTATGGCTACACCTTC.

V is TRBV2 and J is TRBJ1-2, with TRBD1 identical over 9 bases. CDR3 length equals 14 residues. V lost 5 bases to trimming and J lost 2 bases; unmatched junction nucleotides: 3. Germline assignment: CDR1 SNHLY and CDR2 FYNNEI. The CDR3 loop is CASSPDRGNYGYTF. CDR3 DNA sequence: TGTGCCAGCAGTCCTGACAGGGGGAACTATGGCTACACCTTC.

CDR3 coding DNA: TGTGCCAGCAGCGCAGGAGCGGGGGGTAGCAATGAGCAGTTCTTC. This sequence encodes CASSAGAGGSNEQFF. This chain connects TRBV9 to TRBJ2-1; 9 nucleotides agree with TRBD2. V dropped 3 bases and J dropped 6; count of bases not matched to a gene: 7. This CDR3 is built from 15 residues. Germline CDR1 SGDLS, CDR2 YYNGEE.

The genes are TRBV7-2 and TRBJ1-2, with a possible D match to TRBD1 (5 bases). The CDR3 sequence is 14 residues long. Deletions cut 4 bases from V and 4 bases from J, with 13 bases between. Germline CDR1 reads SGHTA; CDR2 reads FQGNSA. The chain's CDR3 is CASSYAGGAYGYTF. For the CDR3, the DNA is TGTGCCAGCAGCTACGCCGGGGGTGCCTATGGCTACACCTTC.

This chain's CDR3 is CASSSPRNGETQYF. The CDR3, as DNA: TGTGCCAGCAGCTCGCCCCGTAATGGCGAGACCCAGTACTTC. V and J are TRBV5-6 and TRBJ2-5; no firm D call. The CDR3 covers 14 residues. V lost 3 bases to trimming and J lost 5 bases, with 14 bases between them. The germline gives CDR1 SGHDT, CDR2 YYEEEE.